This T cell receptor (beta chain) was profiled in a study of blood T cell repertoires in COVID-19. TCRdb keeps only in-frame clones here, not all; method: immunoSEQ multiplex PCR. Of 200,000 to 250,000 clones in the sample, almost 90% are singletons; the top ten hold around 2.9%. The CDR3 is 13 amino acids. Germline values: CDR1 MDHEN, CDR2 SYDVKM. V lost 5 bases to trimming and J lost 5 bases, with 12 bases between them. V and J are TRBV28 and TRBJ2-5, with a tentative D call TRBD2 (6 bases). Sequenced input: peripheral blood. The clonotype was recovered from a woman aged 55-70 years with acute or convalescent COVID-19. CDR3: CASSLTSFETQYF. The CDR3 region has the DNA TGTGCCAGCAGTCTGACTAGTTTTGAGACCCAGTACTTC.